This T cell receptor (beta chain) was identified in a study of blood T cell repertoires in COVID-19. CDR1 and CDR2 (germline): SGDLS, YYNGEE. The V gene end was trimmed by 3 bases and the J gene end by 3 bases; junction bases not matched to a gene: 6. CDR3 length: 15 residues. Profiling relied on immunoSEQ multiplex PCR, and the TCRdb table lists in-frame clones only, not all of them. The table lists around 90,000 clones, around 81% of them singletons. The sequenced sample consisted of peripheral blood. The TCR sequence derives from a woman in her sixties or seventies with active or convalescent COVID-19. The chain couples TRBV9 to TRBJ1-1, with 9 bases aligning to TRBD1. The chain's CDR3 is CASSGDRVLDTEAFF. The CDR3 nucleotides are TGTGCCAGCAGCGGGGACAGGGTTCTCGACACTGAAGCTTTCTTT.